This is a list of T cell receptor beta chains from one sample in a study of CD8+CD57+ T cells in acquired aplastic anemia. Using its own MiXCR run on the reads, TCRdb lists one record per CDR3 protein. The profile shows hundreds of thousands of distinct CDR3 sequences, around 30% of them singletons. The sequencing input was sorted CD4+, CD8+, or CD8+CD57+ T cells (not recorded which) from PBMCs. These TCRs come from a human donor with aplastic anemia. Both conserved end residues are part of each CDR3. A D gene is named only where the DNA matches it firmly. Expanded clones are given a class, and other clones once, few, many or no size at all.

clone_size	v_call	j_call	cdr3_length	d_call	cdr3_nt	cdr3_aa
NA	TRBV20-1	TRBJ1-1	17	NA	TGCAGTGCTAGAGCAATTAGGTCAAGAGGTACGAACACTGAAGCTTTCTTT	CSARAIRSRGTNTEAFF
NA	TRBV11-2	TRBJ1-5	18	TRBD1	TGTGCCAGCAGCTTAGGCGGGGACAGGGCACATAGCAATCAGCCCCAGCATTTT	CASSLGGDRAHSNQPQHF
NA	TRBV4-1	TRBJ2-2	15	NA	TGCGCCAGCAGCCAGGGGACAAGCCTTACCGGGGAGCTGTTTTTT	CASSQGTSLTGELFF
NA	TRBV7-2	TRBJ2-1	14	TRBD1	TGTGCCAGCAGCTCCCTTGACAGGGTAGGTGAGCAGTTCTTC	CASSSLDRVGEQFF
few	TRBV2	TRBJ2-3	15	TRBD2	TGTGCCAGCAGTGTTAGCGGGCCCAGCACAGATACGCAGTATTTT	CASSVSGPSTDTQYF
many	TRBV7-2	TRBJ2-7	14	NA	TGTGCCAGCAGTTTCGAAAGGGGACCTTACGAGCAGTACTTC	CASSFERGPYEQYF
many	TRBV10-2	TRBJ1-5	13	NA	TGCGCCAGCAGTGACTGGGTACATCAGCCCCAGCATTTT	CASSDWVHQPQHF
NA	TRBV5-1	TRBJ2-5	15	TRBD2	TGCGCCAGCAGCGGGGGACTAGCAGAACAAGAGACCCAGTACTTC	CASSGGLAEQETQYF
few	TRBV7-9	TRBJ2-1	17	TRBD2	TGTGCCAGCAGCTCGCCTAGCGGGGGGGGATCCTACAATGAGCAGTTCTTC	CASSSPSGGGSYNEQFF
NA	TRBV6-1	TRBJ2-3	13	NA	TGTGCCAGCAGGCGACTAGGGGTAGATACGCAGTATTTT	CASRRLGVDTQYF
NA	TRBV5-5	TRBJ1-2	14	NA	TGTGCCAGCAGGATGAGACAGACTAACTATGGCTACACCTTC	CASRMRQTNYGYTF
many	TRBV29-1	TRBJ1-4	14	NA	TGCAGCGTTGAAGTCGGGGGAGGAAGCGAAAAACTGTTTTTT	CSVEVGGGSEKLFF
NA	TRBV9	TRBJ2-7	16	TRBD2	TGTGCCAGCAGCCCCCGGGGGGGGACCGTCCTATACGAGCAGTACTTC	CASSPRGGTVLYEQYF
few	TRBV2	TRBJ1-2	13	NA	TGTGCCAGCAGCGCACAGGGTGACTATGGCTACACCTTC	CASSAQGDYGYTF
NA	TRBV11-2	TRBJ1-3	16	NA	TGTGCCAGCGGCCGGGATCTACAAGATTCTGGAAACACCATATATTTT	CASGRDLQDSGNTIYF
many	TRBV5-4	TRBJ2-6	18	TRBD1	TGTGCCAGCAGCTTGGTCGGGACAGGGGAAGCTGGGGCCAACGTCCTGACTTTC	CASSLVGTGEAGANVLTF